The 8 T cell receptor beta chains in this list originate from one sample, sequenced in a study of blood T cell repertoires in COVID-19. The method was immunoSEQ multiplex PCR; TCRdb's version includes in-frame clones alone and lacks a portion of them. This sample has tens of thousands of clones, with around four fifths found just once. The sample consisted of peripheral blood. The origin of the receptors is a human donor in a cohort sampled during active COVID-19.

This rearrangement joins TRBV5-6 to TRBJ1-2; D gene unclear. The CDR3 consists of 16 residues. Trimming shortened V by 1 base and J by 5 bases, and 18 bases separated the two germline ends. The germline gives CDR1 SGHDT, CDR2 YYEEEE. The CDR3 here is CASSLLVGSVLYGYTF. The CDR3 DNA sequence: TGTGCCAGCAGCTTGTTGGTAGGCAGCGTGCTATATGGCTACACCTTC.

The genes are TRBV30 and TRBJ2-7; a possible D gene is TRBD1 (6 bases). CDR1 and CDR2 from the germline V gene are GTSNPN and SVGIG (reference sequence). V dropped 2 bases and J dropped 6 bases, with 11 bases sitting between them. The CDR3 sequence is 12 residues long. The DNA of the CDR3 is TGTGCCTGGAGTCCAACAGGGAGCGAGCAGTACTTC. It translates to CAWSPTGSEQYF.

The chain has TRBV27 and TRBJ1-1; 7 bases agree with TRBD1. There are 15 residues in the CDR3. Trimming removed 5 bases from V and 3 bases from J; junction bases left unmatched: 9. CDR1 and CDR2 from the germline V gene are MNHEY and SMNVEV (reference sequence). CDR3 residues: CASSPRGARDTEAFF. CDR3 DNA: TGTGCCAGCAGTCCCAGGGGGGCGCGGGACACTGAAGCTTTCTTT.

The V call is TRBV5-8, the J call TRBJ2-1; 11 bases match TRBD2. J was trimmed by 7 bases and V by 3 bases; bases with no gene match: 12. Germline V lookup: CDR1 SGHTS, CDR2 YDEGEE. This CDR3 has 17 amino acids. DNA of the CDR3: TGTGCCAGCAGCTCTCTAAACATAGCGGGGGGGCCGAATGAGCAGTTCTTC. Amino acids: CASSSLNIAGGPNEQFF.

For the CDR3, the DNA is TGCGCCAGCAGCCAAGATCAAGTAAGGGGCGGGGAGCTGTTTTTT. Residues: CASSQDQVRGGELFF. The chain uses TRBV4-3 and TRBJ2-2; tentative D call: TRBD1 (5 bases). This CDR3 spans 15 amino acids. V gave up 0 bases and J gave up 7 bases, with 12 bases separating them. Germline V gene lookup returns CDR1 LGHNA and CDR2 YSLEER.

V and J are TRBV4-2 and TRBJ2-7; D unresolved. Germline CDR1 is LGHNA and CDR2 is YNFKEQ. V gave up 0 bases and J gave up 4 bases, with 13 bases separating them. The length of the CDR3 is 15 residues. The CDR3 nucleotides are TGTGCCAGCAGCCAAGATAAACTTTATATATACGAGCAGTACTTC. As protein: CASSQDKLYIYEQYF.

The genes are TRBV7-6 and TRBJ2-1, with D hard to call. Germline V lookup: CDR1 SGHVS, CDR2 FNYEAQ. The CDR3 is made up of 12 amino acids. V dropped 1 base and J dropped 8 bases, with 6 bases sitting between them. The CDR3 reads CASSLVEHEQFF. The CDR3 DNA sequence: TGTGCCAGCAGCTTAGTAGAACATGAGCAGTTCTTC. Together with reference TRBV7-6 and TRBJ2-1, the CDR3 gives the full variable domain: GAGVSQSPRYKVTKRGQDVALRCDPISGHVSLYWYRQALGQGPEFLTYFNYEAQQDKSGLPNDRFSAERPEGSISTLTIQRTEQRDSAMYRCASSLVEHEQFFGPGTRLTVL.

This chain links TRBV6-5 with TRBJ2-7; a possible D gene is TRBD1 (5 bases). Germline values: CDR1 MNHEY, CDR2 SVGAGI. This CDR3 region has 14 residues. The V end lost 2 bases, the J end lost 3 bases, and 11 bases lay between the germline ends. DNA for the CDR3: TGTGCCAGCAGTTACCGACAGACCAGCTACGAGCAGTACTTC. Protein product: CASSYRQTSYEQYF.